This TCR beta chain was recorded in a study of blood T cell repertoires in COVID-19 (TCRdb year 2020). As for the study more broadly: Samples from collaborators originated in the United States, Italy and Spain and spanned both the acute and convalescent phases of COVID-19. The material from the prospective study consisted of cDNA or gDNA derived from T cells, B-cell-depleted T cells, or PBMCs. Deeply sampled blood TCRbeta repertoires from subjects exposed to, actively infected with, or recovered from COVID-19 were included in the dataset. The repertoires were released in a freely available public database intended as a resource for research on the immune response to SARS-CoV-2. Samples were obtained from the ongoing ImmuneRACE study (first 160 participants) and from 1,200 or so subjects provided by 6 global collaborators. Nearly every sample came with metadata listing a de-identified subject ID, COVID-19 status, age in years and sex. HLA class I and class II types, where available, came from metadata supplied by the sample provider rather than from assay-based typing.

Ends trimmed: V by 6 bases, J by 2 bases; bases unmatched to a gene: 9. CDR1 and CDR2 are drawn from the germline V gene: MNHEY, SVGAGI. From its cysteine to its phenylalanine, the CDR3 spans 15 amino acids. Of all the DNA, just the CDR3 is kept, 45 bases in frame from base 1. This clone has only one observation. Its antigen target is currently unknown. Per-nucleotide qualities are absent, and no much larger clonotype sits a single base away. Another Seattle source contributed samples from volunteer blood donors who had recovered from COVID-19. Collaborating institutions collected whole blood in K2EDTA tubes following their own protocols. For TCRbeta analysis, collaborator samples were shipped as frozen whole blood, as isolated PBMCs, or as DNA extracted from either sample type. TCRbeta CDR3 regions were amplified from genomic DNA by means of the immunoSEQ Assay, a bias-controlled multiplex PCR. In the source study's methods: Nucleated cell counts per sample were estimated from amplification of reference gene primers within the assay. To quantify the absolute abundance of each unique TCRbeta CDR3 rearrangement, sequence reads were collapsed and filtered. For each sample, productive Simpson clonality was calculated by taking the square root of Simpson's diversity index across productive rearrangements. TCRdb took over this immuneACCESS table, retaining in-frame rearrangements with V and J assigned. Such tables are incomplete; in checked studies, under half of the missing clones stem from an unresolved V gene, and the remainder is unexplained. The D gene and trimming were derived from the DNA, and the V and J assignments and clone size from that table. The sample table shows about 170,000 clones, and around 80% are seen once. The ten largest account for roughly 19% of the sample.

The full study reports these points: How much clinical and demographic metadata was included differed by source and by participant, and the metadata was provided uncurated.

The rearrangement combines TRBV6-5 with TRBJ1-1, and TRBD1 matches 7 of the central bases. This sequence was found in a woman aged 70 to 79 who had recovered from COVID-19. Material: peripheral blood. CDR3 loop: CASSRQGAPNTEAFF. The DNA sequence reads TGTGCCAGCAGCAGACAGGGAGCCCCCAACACTGAAGCTTTCTTT.